The 3 T cell receptor beta chains in this list originate from one sample, sequenced in a study of vaccination and CD4 T cells after COVID-19. The treatment here: approximately 10-day PBMC culture with coronavirus spike peptide pools or control peptides (ViraFEST assay). Researchers used the Oncomine TCR Beta short-read assay to sequence DNA from cultured CD4+ T cells. MiXCR, applied by TCRdb to the PCR reads, yields one record per CDR3 protein. The sample holds roughly 5,400 distinct CDR3 sequences, about 47% seen once. No antigen is known for these receptors. Sequenced input: CD4+ T cells from blood, cultured in vitro. These receptors were taken from a human donor who had recovered from COVID-19.

This clonotype was observed a handful of times. J is TRBJ2-5 and V is TRBV20-1; D is uncertain. Per germline, CDR1 DFQATT and CDR2 SNEGSKA (reference sequence). V shed 5 bases and J shed 2 bases, with 21 bases lying between them. There are 16 residues in the CDR3. The CDR3 here is CSAGPVAHSPQETQYF. The CDR3 DNA reads as TGCAGTGCTGGTCCAGTCGCTCACTCGCCTCAAGAGACCCAGTACTTC.

The V and J genes are TRBV15 and TRBJ2-1; 11 nucleotides match TRBD1. CDR3 length: 18 amino acids. Germline loops: CDR1 LNHNV, CDR2 YYDKDF (reference sequence). V shed 2 bases, J shed 6 bases, and the junction held 12 bases outside the gene matches. This CDR3 is CATSRSGTGGLAGNEQFF. The CDR3 nucleotides are TGTGCCACCAGCAGATCCGGGACAGGGGGTCTAGCGGGCAATGAGCAGTTCTTC. The complete variable domain, with remaining parts taken from reference TRBV15 and TRBJ2-1, reads DAMVIQNPRYQVTQFGKPVTLSCSQTLNHNVMYWYQQKSSQAPKLLFHYYDKDFNNEADTPDNFQSRRPNTSFCFLDIRSPGLGDTAMYLCATSRSGTGGLAGNEQFFGPGTRLTVL.

In its sample, this clonotype was seen once. The J gene is TRBJ2-5, the V gene TRBV7-9, with a possible D match to TRBD2 (5 bases). Trimming stripped 0 bases from V and 2 bases from J, with 10 bases between. The CDR3 length is 15 residues. The V gene's germline CDR1 is SEHNR and CDR2 FQNEAQ (reference sequence). The chain's CDR3 is CASSLARVLQETQYF. DNA for the CDR3: TGTGCCAGCAGCTTAGCGAGGGTCCTACAAGAGACCCAGTACTTC.